Listed here is a single T cell receptor (beta chain). The antigen remains undetermined. These data are taken from a study of beta chain features in type 1 diabetes. The study, taken as a whole, reports: A potential PCR bias toward shorter templates would be equal in patient and control samples. Shortening that was moderate but significant affected the TCRB CDR3s of Type 1 diabetes patients in all four CD4+ subsets. Healthy donors had naive, central memory and Treg TCRB repertoires that appeared less similar than those seen among patients.

The junction had 2 bases not matched to a gene; V was cut back by 0 bases and J by 4 bases. Germline loops: CDR1 SGHRS, CDR2 YFSETQ. This CDR3 is built from 14 residues. Averaging approximately 0.11 L, one heparinised blood draw was given by each donor. Every sorted population was more than 95% pure. Expressed TCRB transcripts got sequenced, as all isolated RNA was reverse transcribed. Sequencing was performed with immunoSEQ multiplex PCR; in TCRdb, only in-frame clones are kept and a portion is missing. The table has fewer than 350,000 clones, about 15% seen once. Sequenced input: naive CD4+ T cells from blood. This chain links TRBV5-1 with TRBJ2-5; 8 positions agree with TRBD1. The source of this sequence is a man aged 18-30 years with type 1 diabetes. The CDR3 nucleotides read TGCGCCAGCAGCTTGGCGGGGACAGGAGAGACCCAGTACTTC. Translation: CASSLAGTGETQYF.